This T cell receptor (beta chain) stems from a study of blood T cell repertoires in COVID-19 (dated by TCRdb to 2019 to 2021). With regard to the full study: Samples from collaborators originated in the United States, Italy and Spain and spanned both the acute and convalescent phases of COVID-19. The repertoires were released in a freely available public database intended as a resource for research on the immune response to SARS-CoV-2. The prospective study material was composed of cDNA or gDNA derived from T cells, B-cell-depleted T cells, or PBMCs. Where available, HLA class I and class II types were taken from metadata supplied by the sample provider and were not determined by assay-based typing. A de-identified subject ID, COVID-19 status, age in years and sex were almost always included in the sample metadata. The samples were drawn from the first 160 participants of the ongoing ImmuneRACE study and from 1,200 or so subjects provided by 6 global collaborators. Deeply sampled blood TCRbeta repertoires from subjects exposed to, actively infected with, or recovered from COVID-19 were included in the dataset.

TCRbeta CDR3 regions were amplified from genomic DNA by means of the immunoSEQ Assay, a bias-controlled multiplex PCR. In the paper's pipeline: Nucleated cell counts per sample were estimated from amplification of reference gene primers within the assay. To quantify the absolute abundance of each unique TCRbeta CDR3 rearrangement, sequence reads were collapsed and filtered. Productive Simpson clonality was computed per sample as the square root of Simpson's diversity index over productive rearrangements. The source is immuneACCESS, and TCRdb retained only in-frame sequences with V and J called. Part of the clones is not carried over; for the studies checked, unresolved V genes explain less than half of this, and the remainder is unexplained. That table furnishes V, J and clone size, whereas the DNA furnished D and trimming. Within this sample are around 270,000 clones, with more than 75% of them counted one time only. The ten largest clones capture 2.3% of the sample.

The collaborating institutions used their own protocols to collect whole blood in K2EDTA tubes. Collaborator samples were shipped for TCRbeta analysis as frozen whole blood, isolated PBMCs, or DNA extracted from either sample type. Results and caveats for the whole study, not just this receptor: The amount of clinical and demographic metadata varied by source and participant and was provided uncurated.

Trimming removed 3 bases from V and 2 bases from J; the gene matches leave 11 bases unexplained. The germline V gene (reference sequence) gives CDR1 as LGHDT and CDR2 as YNNKEL. Inclusive of the bounding cysteine and phenylalanine, the CDR3 is 18 residues long. The sequence is cut down to CDR3 DNA, 54 bases in frame from base 1. On this clone: Its cognate antigen has yet to be identified. Per-base quality was not reported, and no clone a single base away is much larger than it.

In this chain, TRBV3-1 (or the pseudogene TRBV3-2) is recombined with TRBJ2-2; 8 nucleotides in the junction match TRBD1. The sequencing input was peripheral blood. The clonotype was recovered from a woman between 45 and 60 years old with acute or convalescent COVID-19. The DNA sequence reads TGTGCCAGCAGCCACTTTGGGGCCGGGACAGGTAACACCGGGGAGCTGTTTTTT. This translates into CASSHFGAGTGNTGELFF.